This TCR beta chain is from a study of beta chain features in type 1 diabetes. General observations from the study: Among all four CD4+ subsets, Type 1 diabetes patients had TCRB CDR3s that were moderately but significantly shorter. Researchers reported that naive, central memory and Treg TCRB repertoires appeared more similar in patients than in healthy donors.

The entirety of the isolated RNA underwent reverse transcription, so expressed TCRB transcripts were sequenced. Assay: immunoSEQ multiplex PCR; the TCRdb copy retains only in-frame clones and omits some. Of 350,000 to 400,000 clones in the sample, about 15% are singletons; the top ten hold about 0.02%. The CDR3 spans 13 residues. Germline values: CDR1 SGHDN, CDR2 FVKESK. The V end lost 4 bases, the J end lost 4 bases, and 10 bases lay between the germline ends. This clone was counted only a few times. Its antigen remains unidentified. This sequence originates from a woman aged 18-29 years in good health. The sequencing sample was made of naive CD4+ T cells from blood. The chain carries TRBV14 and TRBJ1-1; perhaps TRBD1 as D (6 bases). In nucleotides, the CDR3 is TGTGCCAGCAGCCTACAGGGTCTCACTGAAGCTTTCTTT. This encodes CASSLQGLTEAFF.